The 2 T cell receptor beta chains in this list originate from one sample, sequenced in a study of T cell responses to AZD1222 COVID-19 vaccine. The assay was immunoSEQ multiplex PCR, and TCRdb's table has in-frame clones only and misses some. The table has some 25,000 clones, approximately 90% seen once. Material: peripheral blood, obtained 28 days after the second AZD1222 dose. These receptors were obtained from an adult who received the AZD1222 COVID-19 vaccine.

The CDR3: CASSIMSVQPQHF. The CDR3, as DNA: TGTGCCAGCAGCATTATGTCGGTACAGCCCCAGCATTTT. V and J are TRBV28 and TRBJ1-5, with unresolved D. Germline assignment: CDR1 MDHEN and CDR2 SYDVKM. Trimming took 6 bases from V and 7 from J, leaving 13 bases between them. The CDR3 is 13 amino acids.

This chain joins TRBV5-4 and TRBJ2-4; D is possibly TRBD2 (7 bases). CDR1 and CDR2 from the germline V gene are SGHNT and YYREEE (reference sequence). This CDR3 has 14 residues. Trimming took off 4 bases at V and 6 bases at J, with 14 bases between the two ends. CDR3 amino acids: CASSPWEGGNIQYF. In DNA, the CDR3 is TGTGCCAGCAGCCCCTGGGAGGGGGGAAACATTCAGTACTTC.